The source of this TCR beta chain is a study of tissue T cells after allogeneic stem cell transplantation. General study results and limits: Blood and spleen captured only part of the tissue TCR repertoire.

Profiled with immunoSEQ multiplex PCR; TCRdb holds only in-frame clones, not every one. The sample shows about 20,000 clones, less than 85% of them seen only once. This CDR3 comprises 14 residues. CDR1 and CDR2 from the germline V gene are MSHET and SYDVDS. Trimming removed 0 bases from V and 4 bases from J, with 9 bases in between. As to this clone: Its target is unknown. All gene names here are mouse names. The read ends 1 residue before the CDR3 terminus; that terminus is restored from the germline J gene.

This chain connects TRBV29 to TRBJ1-1, with D tentatively TRBD1 (6 bases). The sequenced material came from spleen. This clonotype was obtained from a female BALB/c mouse in good health. The strain is characterized by the MHC haplotype H2-d. CDR3: CASSLSAGVTEVFF. CDR3 DNA, as far as it was read: TGTGCTAGCAGTTTATCCGCAGGGGTCACAGAAGTCTTC.